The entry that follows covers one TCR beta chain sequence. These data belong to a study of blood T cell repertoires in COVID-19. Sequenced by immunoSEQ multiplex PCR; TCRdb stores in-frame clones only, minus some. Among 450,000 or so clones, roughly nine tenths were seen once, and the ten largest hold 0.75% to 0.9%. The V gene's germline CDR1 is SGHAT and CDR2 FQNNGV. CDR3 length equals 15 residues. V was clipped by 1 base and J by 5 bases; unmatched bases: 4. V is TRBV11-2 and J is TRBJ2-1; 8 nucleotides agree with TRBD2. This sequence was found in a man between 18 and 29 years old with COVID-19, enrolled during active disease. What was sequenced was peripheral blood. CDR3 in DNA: TGTGCCAGCAGCTTAGGCGGGAGGACCCACAATGAGCAGTTCTTC. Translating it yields CASSLGGRTHNEQFF.